This TCR beta chain was identified during a study of blood T cell repertoires in COVID-19. Study summary: Samples representing acute and convalescent COVID-19 were sourced from the United States, Italy and Spain.

CDR1 and CDR2 (germline): WSHSY, SAAADI. The V gene lost 2 bases and the J gene lost 0 bases, with 8 bases spanning the gap. The CDR3 sequence is 15 residues long. The repertoire was sequenced with immunoSEQ multiplex PCR; TCRdb's copy has only in-frame clones and lacks some. The data hold some 75,000 clones, with over 75% observed a single time. This TCR came from a man between 65 and 85 years old with active or convalescent COVID-19. V usage is TRBV10-2 and J usage is TRBJ1-3; D is undetermined. The sample was peripheral blood. The CDR3 here is CASSEGPVSGNTIYF. For the CDR3, the DNA is TGCGCCAGCAGTGAGGGCCCAGTCTCTGGAAACACCATATATTTT.